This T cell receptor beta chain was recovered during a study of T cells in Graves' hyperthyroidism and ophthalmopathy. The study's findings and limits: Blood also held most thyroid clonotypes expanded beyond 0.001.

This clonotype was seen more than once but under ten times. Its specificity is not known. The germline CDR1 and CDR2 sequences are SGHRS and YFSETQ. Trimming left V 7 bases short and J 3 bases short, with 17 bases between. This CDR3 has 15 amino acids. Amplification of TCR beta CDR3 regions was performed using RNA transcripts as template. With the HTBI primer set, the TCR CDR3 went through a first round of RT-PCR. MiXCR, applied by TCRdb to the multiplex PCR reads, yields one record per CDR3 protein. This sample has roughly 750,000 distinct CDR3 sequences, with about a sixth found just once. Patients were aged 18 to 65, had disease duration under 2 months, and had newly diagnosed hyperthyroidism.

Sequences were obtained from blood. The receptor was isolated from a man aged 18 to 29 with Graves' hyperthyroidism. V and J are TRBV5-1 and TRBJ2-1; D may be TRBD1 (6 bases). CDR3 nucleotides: TGCGCCAGCGGATCCTACAACAGGGTCTACAATGAGCAGTTCTTC. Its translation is CASGSYNRVYNEQFF.